This TCR beta chain stems from a study of blood T cell repertoires in COVID-19. Study in general: The analysed material was cDNA or gDNA that came from T cells, B-cell-depleted T cells, or PBMCs.

Per the original data handling: By means of reference gene primer amplification, nucleated cell counts were estimated. Data came from immunoSEQ multiplex PCR; TCRdb stores just in-frame clones and leaves some out. The V and J calls and clone size come from that table; D and trimming were worked out from the DNA. The table lists 90,000 to 100,000 clones, around 84% of them singletons. Germline loops: CDR1 MDHEN, CDR2 SYDVKM. Trimming took 7 bases from V and 6 from J, leaving 19 bases between them. CDR3 size: 15 residues. What was sequenced was peripheral blood. The clonotype was recovered from a man aged 55-75 years with acute or convalescent COVID-19. V is TRBV28 and J is TRBJ2-1, with TRBD2 as a possible D gene (6 bases). The DNA for the CDR3 is TGTGCCAGCACCCCCCAGAGCCGGGGGACCAATGAGCAGTTCTTC. Translated, it gives CASTPQSRGTNEQFF.